Listed below are T cell receptor beta chains from one sample, sequenced in a study of T cells after yellow fever vaccination. Each CDR3 protein gets one entry after TCRdb re-called the 5' RACE reads with MiXCR. The repertoire holds around 550,000 distinct CDR3 sequences, with about a fifth as singletons. The specimen was PBMCs, collected 15 days after the yellow fever booster vaccination. These receptors all stem from a man younger than 40 who received the YFV17D yellow fever vaccine. CDR3s include the opening cysteine and the closing phenylalanine or tryptophan. The D gene is left open where the match is weak. Clone size is stated in some rows and not others, as once, few, many or a class when expanded.

clone size	D gene	V gene	J gene	CDR3 DNA	CDR3 protein
-	-	TRBV6-1	TRBJ2-7	TGTGCCAGCAGTAAAGATAGGGGGACCTCCTACGAGCAGTACTTC	CASSKDRGTSYEQYF
few	TRBD2	TRBV7-2	TRBJ2-1	TGTGCCAGCAGCAGGGTAGCGGGATTAAATGAGCAGTTCTTC	CASSRVAGLNEQFF
-	TRBD1	TRBV29-1	TRBJ1-1	TGCAGCGCAGCTACAGGGGGGGACACTGAAGCTTTCTTT	CSAATGGDTEAFF
many	-	TRBV7-2	TRBJ2-3	TGTGCCAGCAGCTTAGAAGCCGAAGATACGCAGTATTTT	CASSLEAEDTQYF
few	TRBD1	TRBV20-1	TRBJ2-3	TGCAGTGCTTTCCCGGGACAGGGACCCGATACGCAGTATTTT	CSAFPGQGPDTQYF
few	TRBD2	TRBV12-3/TRBV12-4	TRBJ2-3	TGTGCCAGCACAGAAGCGGGAGGCACAGATACGCAGTATTTT	CASTEAGGTDTQYF
-	TRBD1	TRBV5-1	TRBJ2-7	TGCGCCAGCAGCTCTCCGACAGGGGGCCCCTACGAGCAGTACTTC	CASSSPTGGPYEQYF
few	-	TRBV18	TRBJ2-1	TGTGCCAGCTCACCCCCTCCCGGAGCCGGGGCGTTCTTC	CASSPPPGAGAFF
few	-	TRBV11-1	TRBJ2-6	TGTGCCAGCAGCTCCCTAGTCCGGGATCACGTCTCTGGGGCCAACGTCCTGACTTTC	CASSSLVRDHVSGANVLTF
-	-	TRBV20-1	TRBJ2-7	TGCAGTGCGCCCGAACGAAGCTCCTACGAGCAGTACTTC	CSAPERSSYEQYF
once	-	TRBV18	TRBJ2-3	TGTGCCAGCTCACCGGACGGAGGCATGAATACGCAGTATTTT	CASSPDGGMNTQYF
few	-	TRBV20-1	TRBJ2-7	TGCAGTGCTAGACCGGGGCCCCGCGAGCAGTACTTC	CSARPGPREQYF
few	TRBD2	TRBV7-2	TRBJ2-7	TGTGCCAGCAGCTTAAGGGCTAGCGGGATGCGGGAGCAGTACTTC	CASSLRASGMREQYF
-	-	TRBV4-3	TRBJ2-1	TGCGCCAGCAGCCAAGATGCAGGTAGGGGACAATACAATGAGCAGTTCTTC	CASSQDAGRGQYNEQFF
few	-	TRBV5-6	TRBJ2-1	TGTGCCAGCAGCCCGTTGGGGACTGCCTACAATGAGCAGTTCTTC	CASSPLGTAYNEQFF
few	TRBD2	TRBV23-1	TRBJ2-3	TGCGCCAGCAGTCAATATCCCTCCAGACTAGCGGAGTTTACAGATACGCAGTATTTT	CASSQYPSRLAEFTDTQYF
-	-	TRBV20-1	TRBJ2-7	TGCAGTGCTAGGTCCGGGACCCCTACCTACGAGCAGTACTTC	CSARSGTPTYEQYF
few	TRBD1	TRBV12-3/TRBV12-4	TRBJ2-7	TGTGCCAGCAGTTTCGGGACAGCCTTCTACGAGCAGTACTTC	CASSFGTAFYEQYF
medium-sized	-	TRBV7-2	TRBJ2-7	TGTGCCAGCAGCTTAGGCCAAGACAGATCCTACGAGCAGTACTTC	CASSLGQDRSYEQYF
few	TRBD1	TRBV2	TRBJ1-5	TGTGCCAGCAGTGCCGGGACAGGGTTGCGCGATCAGCCCCAGCATTTT	CASSAGTGLRDQPQHF
-	-	TRBV28	TRBJ1-1	TGTGCCAGCATAGGAGCGAACACTGAAGCTTTCTTT	CASIGANTEAFF
-	TRBD1	TRBV24-1	TRBJ2-3	TGTGCCACCAGTGGGACAGGTCTATCAGATACGCAGTATTTT	CATSGTGLSDTQYF